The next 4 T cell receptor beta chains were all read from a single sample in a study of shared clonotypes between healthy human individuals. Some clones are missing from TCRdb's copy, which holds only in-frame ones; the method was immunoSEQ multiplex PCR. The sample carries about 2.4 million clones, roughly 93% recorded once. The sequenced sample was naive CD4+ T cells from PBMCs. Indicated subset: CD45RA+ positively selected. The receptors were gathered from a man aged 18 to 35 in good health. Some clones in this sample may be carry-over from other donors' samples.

The CDR3 DNA sequence: TGTGCCAGCAGTTTGGTCCAACTAGCGGGAGGGCCTATGGAGACCCAGTACTTC. This encodes CASSLVQLAGGPMETQYF. The rearrangement uses TRBV27 and TRBJ2-5; 13 positions agree with TRBD2. Germline V gives CDR1 MNHEY, CDR2 SMNVEV (reference sequence). The CDR3 is made up of 18 amino acids. With 3 bases clipped from V and 5 bases from J, the junction kept 12 bases outside the gene matches.

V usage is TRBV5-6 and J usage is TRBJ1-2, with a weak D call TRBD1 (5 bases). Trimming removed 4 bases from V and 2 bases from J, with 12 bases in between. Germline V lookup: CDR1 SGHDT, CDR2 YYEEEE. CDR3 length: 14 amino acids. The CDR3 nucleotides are TGTGCCAGCAGCAGAAACAGGAAAAACTATGGCTACACCTTC. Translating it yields CASSRNRKNYGYTF.

The CDR3 is CASSSGLAGWDEQFF. DNA for the CDR3: TGTGCCAGCAGCTCGGGACTAGCGGGATGGGATGAGCAGTTCTTC. The chain uses TRBV7-7 and TRBJ2-1; 13 bases line up with TRBD2. The CDR3 extends over 15 amino acids. The trim removed 4 bases at V and 8 bases at J, leaving 5 bases unmatched. CDR1 and CDR2 (germline): SSHAT, FNYEAQ (reference sequence). The full variable domain, its missing parts supplied by reference TRBV7-7 and TRBJ2-1, is GAGVSQSPRYKVTKRGQDVTLRCDPISSHATLYWYQQALGQGPEFLTYFNYEAQPDKSGLPSDRFSAERPEGSISTLTIQRTEQRDSAMYRCASSSGLAGWDEQFFGPGTRLTVL.

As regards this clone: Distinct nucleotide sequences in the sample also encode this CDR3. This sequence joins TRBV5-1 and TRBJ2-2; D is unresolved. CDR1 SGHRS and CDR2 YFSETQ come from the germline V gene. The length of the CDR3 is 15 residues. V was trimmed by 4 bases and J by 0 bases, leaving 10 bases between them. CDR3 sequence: CASSPGPPNTGELFF. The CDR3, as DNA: TGCGCCAGCAGCCCCGGACCTCCGAACACCGGGGAGCTGTTTTTT.